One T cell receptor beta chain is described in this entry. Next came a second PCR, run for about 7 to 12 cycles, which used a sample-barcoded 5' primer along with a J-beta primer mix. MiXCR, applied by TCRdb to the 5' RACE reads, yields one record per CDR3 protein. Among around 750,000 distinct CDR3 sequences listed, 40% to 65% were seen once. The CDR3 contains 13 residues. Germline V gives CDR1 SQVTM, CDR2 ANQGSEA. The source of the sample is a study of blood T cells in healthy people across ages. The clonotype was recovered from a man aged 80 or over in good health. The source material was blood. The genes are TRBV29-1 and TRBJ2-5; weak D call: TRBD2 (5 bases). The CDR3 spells CAICNEDYNEQYF. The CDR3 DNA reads TGCGCGATCTGCAACGAAGACTACAATGAGCAGTACTTC.